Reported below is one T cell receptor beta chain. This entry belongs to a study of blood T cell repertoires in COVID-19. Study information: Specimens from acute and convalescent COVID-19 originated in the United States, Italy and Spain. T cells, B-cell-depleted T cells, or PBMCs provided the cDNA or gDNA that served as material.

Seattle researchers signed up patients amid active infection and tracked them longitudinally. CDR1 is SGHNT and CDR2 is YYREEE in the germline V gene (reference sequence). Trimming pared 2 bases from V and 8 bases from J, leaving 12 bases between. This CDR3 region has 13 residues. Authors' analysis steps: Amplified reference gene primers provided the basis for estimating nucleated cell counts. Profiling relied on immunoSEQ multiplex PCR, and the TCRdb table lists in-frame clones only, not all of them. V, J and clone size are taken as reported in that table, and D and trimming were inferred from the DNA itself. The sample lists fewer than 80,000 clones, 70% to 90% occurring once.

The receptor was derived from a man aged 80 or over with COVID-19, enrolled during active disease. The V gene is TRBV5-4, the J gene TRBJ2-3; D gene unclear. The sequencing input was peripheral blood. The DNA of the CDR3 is TGTGCCAGCAGCTTCTCTAGTATCGCTACGCAGTATTTT. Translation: CASSFSSIATQYF.